The rows below give T cell receptor beta chains drawn from one sample of a study of T cell responses to AZD1222 COVID-19 vaccine. Libraries were prepared by immunoSEQ multiplex PCR; TCRdb keeps only in-frame clonotypes and omits some of them. The table records 85,000 to 90,000 clones, nearly 90% of them present only once. Sequences were derived from peripheral blood, sampled on day 0 of AZD1222 vaccination. These receptors were collected from an adult in good health. CDR3s include the opening cysteine and the closing phenylalanine or tryptophan. The order of the fields is V gene, J gene, CDR3 protein.

V gene: TRBV7-9
J gene: TRBJ1-1
CDR3 protein: CASSSTRGRNTEAFF

V gene: TRBV5-1
J gene: TRBJ1-1
CDR3 protein: CASSLGGTGEAFF

V gene: TRBV6-1
J gene: TRBJ1-2
CDR3 protein: CASSEMDRGRIYGYTF

V gene: TRBV28
J gene: TRBJ1-4
CDR3 protein: CASSTPGTGGEKLFF

V gene: TRBV6-2/TRBV6-3
J gene: TRBJ2-7
CDR3 protein: CASSYGGSMGYEQYF

V gene: TRBV7-9
J gene: TRBJ2-1
CDR3 protein: CASSVGLGYYNEQFF

V gene: TRBV28
J gene: TRBJ1-3
CDR3 protein: CASSRYARGETGNTIYF

V gene: TRBV24-1
J gene: TRBJ2-3
CDR3 protein: CATSDPLAGGRDTQYF

V gene: TRBV11-2
J gene: TRBJ2-1
CDR3 protein: CASSIWTSRSYNEQFF

V gene: TRBV10-1
J gene: TRBJ2-1
CDR3 protein: CASSESQGRTYNEQFF

V gene: TRBV28
J gene: TRBJ2-1
CDR3 protein: CATRQGSDNEQFF

V gene: TRBV7-6
J gene: TRBJ2-2
CDR3 protein: CASSLDMFRGRAGDTGELFF

V gene: TRBV6-5
J gene: TRBJ1-5
CDR3 protein: CASSYQPQHF

V gene: TRBV19
J gene: TRBJ1-1
CDR3 protein: CASSIGRTGGTTEAFF

V gene: TRBV10-3
J gene: TRBJ1-5
CDR3 protein: CAISDVTLSNQPQHF

V gene: TRBV24-1
J gene: TRBJ2-7
CDR3 protein: CATRGTINSEQYF

V gene: TRBV2
J gene: TRBJ1-2
CDR3 protein: CASSPGRDGYGYTF

V gene: TRBV6-5
J gene: TRBJ2-2
CDR3 protein: CASREGTGELFF

V gene: TRBV2
J gene: TRBJ1-2
CDR3 protein: CASLQTEYGYTF

V gene: TRBV10-3
J gene: TRBJ1-3
CDR3 protein: CAISESGTLSGNTIYF

V gene: TRBV25-1
J gene: TRBJ2-3
CDR3 protein: CASSDMTGADTQYF

V gene: TRBV19
J gene: TRBJ1-1
CDR3 protein: CASSRAQATMNTEAFF

V gene: TRBV3-1/TRBV3-2
J gene: TRBJ2-1
CDR3 protein: CASSQSRAGGGDEQFF

V gene: TRBV7-9
J gene: TRBJ1-1
CDR3 protein: CASSLSTGTEAFF

V gene: TRBV19
J gene: TRBJ2-1
CDR3 protein: CASSGEQGPGDEQFF

V gene: TRBV10-3
J gene: TRBJ2-7
CDR3 protein: CAISLEAGGRPEQYF

V gene: TRBV28
J gene: TRBJ1-2
CDR3 protein: CASSTRIRITNYGYTF

V gene: TRBV7-9
J gene: TRBJ1-6
CDR3 protein: CASSLSSPLHF

V gene: TRBV6-4
J gene: TRBJ2-7
CDR3 protein: CASAKTGILRLQQYF

V gene: TRBV6-5
J gene: TRBJ2-7
CDR3 protein: CASSLTTGGEQYF

V gene: TRBV5-4
J gene: TRBJ1-6
CDR3 protein: CASSEDRSSYNSPLHF

V gene: TRBV29-1
J gene: TRBJ1-1
CDR3 protein: CSVGWGTEAFF

V gene: TRBV24-1
J gene: TRBJ2-1
CDR3 protein: CATSDYRASSYNEQFF

V gene: TRBV27
J gene: TRBJ1-2
CDR3 protein: CASSLSLNYGYTF

V gene: TRBV7-8
J gene: TRBJ2-3
CDR3 protein: CASSSLAPDTDTQYF